The 26 T cell receptor beta chains given below trace back to one sample, sequenced in a study of long-term antiretroviral therapy in people with HIV (dated 2022 in TCRdb). The immunoSEQ hsTCRB v3.0 assay was used at survey level resolution to sequence the TRB variable region. TCRdb re-hosts the immuneACCESS table, in-frame sequences only. Its copies lack some clones; in the studies checked, an unresolved V gene accounts for under half of them, and the cause for the rest is not known. This sample gives fewer than 40,000 clones in total; roughly nine tenths of them show up just once. The ten largest clonotypes hold under 5% of the sample. Sequenced here: unsorted PBMCs, sampled 1.2 years after starting antiretroviral therapy. The receptors shown here come from a woman between 50 and 59 years old with HIV.

J is TRBJ1-3 and V is TRBV19, with TRBD1 as a possible D gene (5 bases). This CDR3 has 15 residues. Germline V gene lookup returns CDR1 LNHDA and CDR2 SQIVND (reference sequence). V gave up 4 bases and J gave up 3 bases, with 13 bases separating them. The CDR3 spells CASSTGTTYGNTIYF. CDR3 DNA sequence: TGTGCCAGTAGTACAGGGACGACCTATGGAAACACCATATATTTT.

The gene calls are TRBV20-1 and TRBJ2-5; D may correspond to TRBD1 or TRBD2 (5 bases each). This CDR3 contains 11 residues. V lost 2 bases and J lost 9, with 10 bases in between. Per the germline V gene, CDR1 is DFQATT and CDR2 is SNEGSKA (reference sequence). The CDR3 region is CSARLGTAQYF. As DNA, the CDR3 is TGCAGTGCTAGACTAGGGACGGCCCAGTACTTC.

The chain couples TRBV29-1 to TRBJ1-1, with D hard to call. The V end was cut by 4 bases, the J end by 0 bases, with 3 bases between. Germline values: CDR1 SQVTM, CDR2 ANQGSEA. This CDR3 spans 11 amino acids. For the CDR3, the DNA is TGCAGCGTTGTACTGAACACTGAAGCTTTCTTT. It codes for CSVVLNTEAFF.

This chain joins TRBV4-1 and TRBJ1-1; possibly TRBD1 for D (5 bases). CDR3 length: 15 amino acids. Germline V lookup: CDR1 MGHRA, CDR2 YSYEKL. V was clipped by 3 bases and J by 0 bases, with 11 bases between them. The CDR3 DNA follows: TGCGCCAGCAGCCACCCAGGGACGGTGAACACTGAAGCTTTCTTT. This gives the protein CASSHPGTVNTEAFF.

The rearrangement links TRBV19 to TRBJ2-5, with D unclear. Trimming left V 5 bases short and J 5 bases short, with 18 bases between. CDR3 length: 15 residues. Germline-derived CDR1 and CDR2 are LNHDA and SQIVND (reference sequence). CDR3 nucleotides: TGTGCCAGTAGTTCAACATTGCACGGCCTGGAGACCCAGTACTTC. Translating gives CASSSTLHGLETQYF.

This clone occurred once. The chain employs TRBV7-6 and TRBJ1-3; weak D call: TRBD1 (6 bases). The CDR3 runs to 17 residues. V dropped 1 base and J dropped 0 bases, with 13 bases sitting between them. Germline V gene lookup returns CDR1 SGHVS and CDR2 FNYEAQ. Here the CDR3 DNA reads TGTGCCAGCAGCTTAGGAATCAGGGGCTTCTCTGGAAACACCATATATTTT. Protein product: CASSLGIRGFSGNTIYF.

The chain uses TRBV7-9 and TRBJ1-6, with 7 positions matching TRBD1. The CDR3 has 15 residues. Per the germline V gene, CDR1 is SEHNR and CDR2 is FQNEAQ (reference sequence). V gave up 5 bases and J gave up 7 bases; unmatched junction bases: 8. In nucleotides, the CDR3 is TGTGCCAGCAGCCAAGGGGACAGTTCGAATTCACCCCTCCACTTT. This gives the protein CASSQGDSSNSPLHF.

The CDR3 DNA reads as TGTGCCAGTAGTATATGGGGGCAACCAACTAATGAAAAACTGTTTTTT. The encoded protein is CASSIWGQPTNEKLFF. The chain carries TRBV19 and TRBJ1-4; a weak D match, TRBD1 (6 bases). This CDR3 region has 16 residues. Trimming removed 2 bases from V and 0 bases from J, with 10 bases in between. Germline V gives CDR1 LNHDA, CDR2 SQIVND (reference sequence). Full variable domain (missing parts from reference TRBV19 and TRBJ1-4): DGGITQSPKYLFRKEGQNVTLSCEQNLNHDAMYWYRQDPGQGLRLIYYSQIVNDFQKGDIAEGYSVSREKKESFPLTVTSAQKNPTAFYLCASSIWGQPTNEKLFFGSGTQLSVL.

J is TRBJ1-3 and V is TRBV7-9; D not certain. This CDR3 is 16 amino acids long. V shed 4 bases and J shed 4 bases, with 17 bases lying between them. Germline CDR1 SEHNR, CDR2 FQNEAQ (reference sequence). The CDR3, as DNA: TGTGCCAGCAGCTCGCCGGGGTCCAAGCTGGGAAACACCATATATTTT. The encoded protein is CASSSPGSKLGNTIYF.

The chain is built from TRBV19 and TRBJ2-5; 8 bases are a match to TRBD2. Germline lookup yields CDR1 LNHDA and CDR2 SQIVND (reference sequence). The V and J ends lost 4 bases and 0 bases, in that order; junction bases with no gene match: 7. This CDR3 has 16 residues. CDR3 region: CASSTGASGYQETQYF. In DNA form, the CDR3 reads TGTGCCAGTAGTACTGGGGCTAGCGGGTACCAAGAGACCCAGTACTTC.

The sample holds one count of this clone. The chain combines TRBV27 with TRBJ1-4, with D possibly TRBD1 on 5 matching bases. The CDR3 sequence is 13 residues long. Trimming left V 8 bases short and J 3 bases short, with 10 bases between. The germline V gene has CDR1 MNHEY and CDR2 SMNVEV (reference sequence). CDR3 sequence (DNA): TGTGCCAGCCGCTGGGGCTCTAATGAAAAACTGTTTTTT. Amino acid sequence: CASRWGSNEKLFF.

V gene TRBV18 combines with J gene TRBJ2-5; D unresolved. In germline, CDR1 is KGHSH, CDR2 LQKENI. This CDR3 comprises 16 residues. The ends were cut back, 6 bases at V and 2 bases at J, with 19 bases in the middle. CDR3 DNA sequence: TGTGCCAGCTCCCCTACCGGGTCCCCCTCTCAAGAGACCCAGTACTTC. It encodes CASSPTGSPSQETQYF.

The rearrangement uses TRBV6-5 and TRBJ2-5, with D possibly being TRBD2 (6 bases). There are 16 residues in the CDR3. Germline V gene lookup returns CDR1 MNHEY and CDR2 SVGAGI. V was trimmed by 0 bases and J by 2 bases, leaving 13 bases between them. The CDR3 DNA follows: TGTGCCAGCAGTTACTCCAAGGGTAGCGGACAAGAGACCCAGTACTTC. Translating gives CASSYSKGSGQETQYF.

J is TRBJ1-6 and V is TRBV5-1, with D perhaps matching TRBD1 (5 bases). This CDR3 is 15 amino acids long. Germline CDR1 and CDR2: SGHRS and YFSETQ. Between the trimmed V and J ends, which lost 2 bases and 6 bases, there was a span of 12 bases. The CDR3: CASSLSGGGNSPLHF. The CDR3 DNA is TGCGCCAGCAGCTTAAGTGGGGGTGGTAATTCACCCCTCCACTTT.

This rearrangement joins TRBV9 to TRBJ2-1, with D tentatively TRBD1 (8 bases). Germline V gene lookup returns CDR1 SGDLS and CDR2 YYNGEE. Trimming took off 4 bases at V and 6 bases at J, with 32 bases between the two ends. This CDR3 comprises 20 residues. The CDR3 region has the DNA TGTGCCAGCAGCCCGAAAATCGGGGGGAGCCTCGGGACAGGCCTCAATGAGCAGTTCTTC. Protein sequence: CASSPKIGGSLGTGLNEQFF.

The CDR3 coding sequence is TGTGCCATCAGTGATCTAGCGGGGGCCTACAATGAGCAGTTCTTC. Its protein is CAISDLAGAYNEQFF. The V gene is TRBV10-3, the J gene TRBJ2-1; 10 nucleotides match TRBD2. The germline CDR1 and CDR2 sequences are ENHRY and SYGVKD. Trimming removed 3 bases from V and 2 bases from J; junction bases left unmatched: 1. The length of the CDR3 is 15 residues.

This clone appeared a single time. The chain joins TRBV7-3 to TRBJ2-3, with TRBD2 matching over 10 bases. Germline CDR1 reads SGHTA; CDR2 reads FQGTGA. This CDR3 region has 17 residues. After removal of 6 bases from V and 11 bases from J, the junction contained 20 bases not matched to a gene. The CDR3 loop reads CASRSEYSGGLSRLQYF. As DNA, the CDR3 is TGTGCCAGCAGGTCTGAGTATAGCGGGGGGCTTTCGAGACTGCAGTATTTT.

The rearrangement joins TRBV7-3 to TRBJ2-2; TRBD1 is a possible D gene (6 bases). The CDR3 contains 16 residues. The germline V gene has CDR1 SGHTA and CDR2 FQGTGA. V gave up 5 bases and J gave up 3 bases, with 16 bases separating them. The CDR3 loop is CASSPSRDKHTGELFF. The CDR3 bases are TGTGCCAGCAGCCCATCCCGGGACAAACACACCGGGGAGCTGTTTTTT.

The rearrangement joins TRBV4-1 to TRBJ1-2; 7 nucleotides line up with TRBD1. J lost 5 bases, V lost 5 bases, and 11 bases had no gene match. The CDR3 extends over 15 amino acids. The V gene's germline CDR1 is MGHRA and CDR2 YSYEKL. CDR3 sequence reads: CASSATDRDLYGYTF. In DNA form, the CDR3 reads TGCGCCAGCAGCGCAACCGACAGGGACCTATATGGCTACACCTTC.

The J gene is TRBJ1-1, the V gene TRBV5-1, with 7 bases identical to TRBD1. The germline V gene encodes CDR1 SGHRS and CDR2 YFSETQ. V trimming: 4 bases; J trimming: 6 bases; junction bases outside the gene matches: 6. The CDR3 spans 13 residues. The CDR3 here is CASSGRQGSEAFF. The CDR3 nucleotides are TGCGCCAGCAGCGGAAGACAGGGCTCTGAAGCTTTCTTT.

This clone was observed a handful of times. The V call is TRBV27, the J call TRBJ1-2; 11 nucleotides agree with TRBD1. Germline CDR1 is MNHEY and CDR2 is SMNVEV (reference sequence). The J segment lost 4 bases and the V segment lost 6 bases, leaving 4 bases of the junction unmatched. The CDR3 consists of 14 residues. The CDR3 DNA reads TGTGCCAGCAGCCCGGACAGGGGGCCCTATGGCTACACCTTC. Translated, it gives CASSPDRGPYGYTF.

The chain carries TRBV30 and TRBJ2-7, with 9 positions matching TRBD1. Unmatched junction bases numbered 6, after V lost 0 bases and J lost 3 bases. This CDR3 comprises 15 residues. The germline V gene has CDR1 GTSNPN and CDR2 SVGIG (reference sequence). The CDR3 coding sequence is TGTGCCTGGAGTGTATGGACAGGGGAAAGCTACGAGCAGTACTTC. This sequence encodes CAWSVWTGESYEQYF.

This sequence joins TRBV5-5 and TRBJ1-3, with 9 bases that match TRBD1. The V gene end was trimmed by 0 bases and the J gene end by 7 bases; junction bases not matched to a gene: 8. CDR1 and CDR2 (germline): SGHKS, YYEKEE (reference sequence). This CDR3 is 16 amino acids long. CDR3 amino acids: CASSLVGTGKGNTIYF. As DNA, the CDR3 is TGTGCCAGCAGCTTGGTCGGGACAGGGAAAGGGAACACCATATATTTT.

The rearrangement joins TRBV6-6 to TRBJ1-1; D call uncertain. CDR3 length: 15 residues. V dropped 2 bases and J dropped 1 base, with 11 bases sitting between them. Germline V gene lookup returns CDR1 MNHNY and CDR2 SVGAGI (reference sequence). The CDR3 DNA follows: TGTGCCAGCAGTTACAACGGGGAAAGGAACACTGAAGCTTTCTTT. Its translation is CASSYNGERNTEAFF.

The chain carries TRBV11-3 and TRBJ2-5; a weak D match, TRBD2 (5 bases). The CDR3 covers 14 residues. The germline V gene has CDR1 SGHNT and CDR2 YENEEA. Trimming removed 0 bases from V and 7 bases from J, with 12 bases in between. The CDR3 sequence: CASSLESGRATQYF. The CDR3 DNA is TGTGCCAGCAGCTTAGAGAGCGGAAGGGCGACCCAGTACTTC.

This chain uses TRBV5-8 with TRBJ1-1, with D perhaps matching TRBD1 (5 bases). CDR3 length equals 11 residues. Deletions cut 4 bases from V and 11 bases from J, with 12 bases between. Per germline, CDR1 SGHTS and CDR2 YDEGEE. CDR3 loop: CASSPGVKAFF. In nucleotides, the CDR3 is TGTGCCAGCAGCCCGGGGGTTAAGGCTTTCTTT.